The rows below give T cell receptor beta chains drawn from one sample of a study of cytomegalovirus exposure and HLA in healthy donors. Generated by immunoSEQ multiplex PCR, the TCRdb table keeps only in-frame clones and is missing some. Among some 150,000 clones listed, around 77% were seen once. Material for sequencing was PBMCs. These TCRs come from a man aged 55 to 69 in good health and CMV-seronegative. The CDR3 runs from the conserved cysteine through the conserved F or W. Fields, in order: CDR3 protein, V gene, clone size, J gene, D gene. A D gene is named only where the DNA matches it firmly. Clone size is not always given. Where it is, it says once, few, many or a class for expanded clones.

CASTPGGGQGRSPLHF,TRBV28,.,TRBJ1-6,TRBD1
CASAGGGESDNIQYF,TRBV7-9,.,TRBJ2-4,.
CASSLYGLRESSGNTIYF,TRBV18,.,TRBJ1-3,.
CASSPRQEQYF,TRBV7-9,.,TRBJ2-7,.
CAISDRDRYSPLHF,TRBV10-3,once,TRBJ1-6,TRBD1
CAWSISGSRNEQFF,TRBV30,.,TRBJ2-1,TRBD2
CASSESGIEKLFF,TRBV10-1,few,TRBJ1-4,.
CAIGRDTQNYGYTF,TRBV10-3,few,TRBJ1-2,.
CASNFQDRGGTGELFF,TRBV7-9,.,TRBJ2-2,TRBD1
CASSQNLAGGQVETQYF,TRBV5-6,.,TRBJ2-5,TRBD2
CASSPRDEQFF,TRBV11-2,.,TRBJ2-1,.
CASSRDRGSYGYTF,TRBV18,.,TRBJ1-2,TRBD1
CASSFSGGAGETQYF,TRBV7-2,.,TRBJ2-5,TRBD2
CASRSPAGTSVYNEQFF,TRBV28,.,TRBJ2-1,TRBD2
CASSQDQGAGSNQPQHF,TRBV4-1,.,TRBJ1-5,.
CASSRQASSYNEQFF,TRBV7-3,.,TRBJ2-1,.
CAWSVQGDQPQHF,TRBV30,.,TRBJ1-5,.
CASTHGGTEAFF,TRBV6-5,.,TRBJ1-1,.
CASSFRGGYTF,TRBV5-6,few,TRBJ1-2,.
CASSRGQGGSPLHF,TRBV11-1,.,TRBJ1-6,TRBD1
CASSYRSYEQYF,TRBV6-6,.,TRBJ2-7,.
CASRIQGLGAQHF,TRBV28,.,TRBJ1-5,TRBD1
CASSLFPRGLTGELFF,TRBV11-2,.,TRBJ2-2,.
CASSTDRNTEAFF,TRBV7-2,few,TRBJ1-1,.
CASSSAGVHSGNTIYF,TRBV27,.,TRBJ1-3,.
CASSSLQYQETQYF,TRBV5-8,.,TRBJ2-5,.
CASTTARVVTEAFF,TRBV28,.,TRBJ1-1,.
CASSVEQGRIDTQYF,TRBV9,few,TRBJ2-3,TRBD1
CASSGTSGLYEQYF,TRBV6-1,few,TRBJ2-7,TRBD2
CASEPGQMNTEAFF,TRBV5-1,.,TRBJ1-1,TRBD1
CASSSGLAGRGINTQYF,TRBV27,.,TRBJ2-3,TRBD2
CASSLESAATQYF,TRBV11-2,.,TRBJ2-5,.
CASSADTDNEQFF,TRBV5-1,.,TRBJ2-1,.
CASSIKVAASTDTQYF,TRBV19,few,TRBJ2-3,.
CASSYDRATEAFF,TRBV6-5,.,TRBJ1-1,TRBD1
CASSPNKETQYF,TRBV18,.,TRBJ2-5,.
CASSLRRASGNYEQYF,TRBV5-1,.,TRBJ2-7,TRBD2
CASSIVGVAYEAFF,TRBV19,.,TRBJ1-1,.
CASSLGQIQETQYF,TRBV5-6,.,TRBJ2-5,.
CASSSRQGRDEQYF,TRBV5-4,.,TRBJ2-7,.